These 4 T cell receptor beta chains originate from one sample sequenced in a study of identical twins. TCRdb reprocessed the 5' RACE reads with MiXCR, giving one entry per CDR3 protein. The sample contains hundreds of thousands of distinct CDR3 sequences, about a fifth of which appear only once. The sample was also linked to a second study, of yellow fever vaccine responses in identical twins.

Sequencing was carried out using CD4+ T cells sorted from blood. These receptors originate from a woman aged 18-35 years in good health.

The chain carries TRBV20-1 and TRBJ2-3; D is unresolved. Trimming removed 1 base from V and 10 bases from J, with 9 bases in between. This CDR3 spans 11 amino acids. Germline V gene lookup returns CDR1 DFQATT and CDR2 SNEGSKA (reference sequence). CDR3 DNA: TGCAGTGCTAGAGTGGGATGGTCGCAGTATTTT. Translated: CSARVGWSQYF.

As to this clonotype: The junction does not match germline at one end; this may be a read error. The chain has TRBV5-1 and TRBJ1-3; possibly TRBD1 for D (6 bases). Germline assignment: CDR1 SGHRS and CDR2 YFSETQ. The CDR3 is 16 residues long. The CDR3 sequence: CASSVLPGDSGNTIDF. The CDR3 region has the DNA TGCGCCAGCAGCGTTCTACCAGGGGATTCTGGAAACACCATAGATTTT.

This clonotype was observed a handful of times. J is TRBJ1-1 and V is TRBV25-1; TRBD1 matches at 9 bases. Per germline, CDR1 MGHDK and CDR2 SYGVNS. The CDR3 covers 14 residues. Trimming at V came to 4 bases and at J to 4 bases, leaving 4 bases not matched to a gene. As DNA, the CDR3 is TGTGCCAGCAGTGTTGGGACAGGGTCCACTGAAGCTTTCTTT. As protein: CASSVGTGSTEAFF. Supplemented by reference TRBV25-1 and TRBJ1-1, the full variable domain reads EADIYQTPRYLVIGTGKKITLECSQTMGHDKMYWYQQDPGMELHLIHYSYGVNSTEKGDLSSESTVSRIRTEHFPLTLESARPSHTSQYLCASSVGTGSTEAFFGQGTRLTVV.

This chain joins TRBV10-2 and TRBJ2-7; 8 bases are a match to TRBD1. The length of the CDR3 is 17 residues. CDR1 is WSHSY and CDR2 is SAAADI in the germline V gene. After removal of 3 bases from V and 2 bases from J, the junction contained 12 bases not matched to a gene. CDR3 protein: CASSDGTGLWGPYEQYV. CDR3 DNA sequence: TGCGCCAGCAGTGACGGGACAGGACTGTGGGGACCCTACGAGCAGTACGTC.